Below are 30 T cell receptor beta chains sequenced from a single sample in a study of T cell responses to AZD1222 COVID-19 vaccine. Here immunoSEQ multiplex PCR was the method, and the copy in TCRdb shows in-frame clones only, minus some. The sample includes roughly 100,000 clones, 88% of them seen just once. The sequencing here drew on peripheral blood, taken on day 0 of AZD1222 vaccination. All receptors come from an adult in good health.

CDR3 nucleotides: TGTGCCACCAGCCGAAAAGGGGACAGGGGAAAGCAGTTCTTC. It codes for CATSRKGDRGKQFF. The chain recombines TRBV15 with TRBJ2-1; 10 bases fit TRBD1. The junction had 9 bases not matched to a gene; V was cut back by 5 bases and J by 11 bases. The CDR3 sequence is 14 residues long. Germline CDR1 is LNHNV and CDR2 is YYDKDF (reference sequence).

J is TRBJ1-4 and V is TRBV7-8; D is undetermined. V dropped 2 bases and J dropped 0 bases, with 7 bases sitting between them. The germline CDR1 and CDR2 sequences are SGHVS and FQNEAQ. The CDR3 is 15 residues long. The CDR3 here is CASSLQIATNEKLFF. In DNA form, the CDR3 reads TGTGCCAGCAGCTTACAAATTGCAACTAATGAAAAACTGTTTTTT.

CDR3 protein: CASSLRTSGSWYNEQFF. The CDR3 DNA follows: TGTGCCAGCAGTTTAAGAACTAGCGGGAGTTGGTACAATGAGCAGTTCTTC. The chain is built from TRBV28 and TRBJ2-1; TRBD2 matches at 11 bases. The CDR3 spans 17 residues. CDR1 is MDHEN and CDR2 is SYDVKM in the germline V gene. The V gene end was trimmed by 2 bases and the J gene end by 4 bases; junction bases not matched to a gene: 7.

V and J are TRBV5-1 and TRBJ2-2; D is unclear. Germline V gene data show CDR1 as SGHRS and CDR2 as YFSETQ. Trimming took 2 bases from V and 7 from J, leaving 6 bases between them. The CDR3 is 12 amino acids. The CDR3 DNA reads TGCGCCAGCAGCTTATGGGGCGGGGAGCTGTTTTTT. Protein product: CASSLWGGELFF.

In its sample, this clone was seen once. The chain recombines TRBV28 with TRBJ1-1; D may be TRBD1 (5 bases). V lost 3 bases to trimming and J lost 3 bases, with 17 bases between them. CDR3 length: 16 amino acids. CDR1 and CDR2 (germline): MDHEN, SYDVKM. CDR3 nucleotides: TGTGCCAGCAGTTTCAACCCAGGGCTTACCTACACTGAAGCTTTCTTT. Its protein is CASSFNPGLTYTEAFF.

This clone occurred once. The CDR3 loop is CASSLLSGLGAEAFF. CDR3 in DNA: TGTGCCAGCAGTTTACTTTCGGGCCTAGGGGCTGAAGCTTTCTTT. This chain joins TRBV28 and TRBJ1-1, with D possibly matching TRBD1 (5 bases). The germline CDR1 and CDR2 sequences are MDHEN and SYDVKM. There are 15 residues in the CDR3. Trimming took 2 bases from V and 6 from J, leaving 16 bases between them. The full variable domain, in which reference TRBV28 and TRBJ1-1 provide the parts outside the CDR3, is DVKVTQSSRYLVKRTGEKVFLECVQDMDHENMFWYRQDPGLGLRLIYFSYDVKMKEKGDIPEGYSVSREKKERFSLILESASTNQTSMYLCASSLLSGLGAEAFFGQGTRLTVV.

This chain links TRBV5-5 with TRBJ1-2; D perhaps matches TRBD1 (6 bases). This CDR3 has 14 residues. Looked up from germline, CDR1 is SGHKS and CDR2 is YYEKEE (reference sequence). V was cut by 0 bases and J by 7 bases, with 13 bases left in between. For the CDR3, the DNA is TGTGCCAGCAGCTTGGATACGGGGGCAGGTGGCTACACCTTC. Amino acids: CASSLDTGAGGYTF.

The chain employs TRBV2 and TRBJ1-6; D not resolved. Per the germline V gene, CDR1 is SNHLY and CDR2 is FYNNEI. Deletions cut 5 bases from V and 0 bases from J, with 11 bases between. This CDR3 is built from 16 residues. CDR3 sequence: CASSPRASSYNSPLHF. Written as DNA, the CDR3 is TGTGCCAGCAGTCCCCGGGCCAGCTCCTATAATTCACCCCTCCACTTT.

V gene TRBV19 combines with J gene TRBJ1-4, with D tentatively TRBD1 (5 bases). With 2 bases removed from V and 4 bases from J, the gap between germline ends came to 11 bases. Germline V gene sequence: CDR1 LNHDA, CDR2 SQIVND (reference sequence). This CDR3 comprises 15 residues. The CDR3 here is CASSILDRDNEKLFF. DNA of the CDR3: TGTGCCAGTAGTATACTCGACAGAGATAATGAAAAACTGTTTTTT.

This clone was picked up a small number of times. J is TRBJ2-1 and V is TRBV7-3; a possible D gene is TRBD1 (6 bases). The CDR3 totals 14 residues. Deletions cut 1 base from V and 10 bases from J, with 14 bases between. Germline V gene lookup returns CDR1 SGHTA and CDR2 FQGTGA. The CDR3 protein is CASSLRWGTSEQFF. CDR3 sequence (DNA): TGTGCCAGCAGCTTAAGGTGGGGGACAAGCGAGCAGTTCTTC.

The CDR3 coding sequence is TGCAGTGCTAGTCAACGGGGTCGTGGGGAGCAGTACTTC. Translating gives CSASQRGRGEQYF. The chain carries TRBV20-1 and TRBJ2-7; tentative D call: TRBD2 (5 bases). The V end was cut by 3 bases, the J end by 7 bases, with 16 bases between. This CDR3 comprises 13 residues. Germline CDR1 is DFQATT and CDR2 is SNEGSKA (reference sequence).

The V call is TRBV2, the J call TRBJ2-3, with TRBD2 as a possible D gene (6 bases). Germline V CDR1 and CDR2: SNHLY, FYNNEI. The V gene lost 7 bases and the J gene lost 1 base, with 9 bases spanning the gap. The CDR3 consists of 13 residues. CDR3: CASILAGTDTQYF. As DNA, the CDR3 is TGTGCCAGCATCTTAGCGGGCACAGATACGCAGTATTTT.

This clone was seen only once. The J gene is TRBJ1-2, the V gene TRBV19; 7 bases fit TRBD1. Germline V gene lookup returns CDR1 LNHDA and CDR2 SQIVND (reference sequence). The length of the CDR3 is 12 residues. V dropped 6 bases and J dropped 8; count of bases not matched to a gene: 6. CDR3 in amino acids: CASSYRGSGYTF. The CDR3, as DNA: TGTGCCAGTAGCTACAGGGGATCCGGCTACACCTTC.

The chain links TRBV20-1 to TRBJ1-2; 7 nucleotides line up with TRBD1. The V gene end was trimmed by 3 bases and the J gene end by 4 bases; junction bases not matched to a gene: 23. Germline V gives CDR1 DFQATT, CDR2 SNEGSKA (reference sequence). CDR3 length equals 19 residues. The CDR3 is CSASGLRTGPNYWGYGYTF. The CDR3 coding sequence is TGCAGTGCTAGTGGACTACGGACAGGCCCTAATTACTGGGGCTATGGCTACACCTTC.

This sequence joins TRBV29-1 and TRBJ1-1; 8 bases fit TRBD1. V gave up 4 bases and J gave up 2 bases; unmatched junction bases: 9. Germline assignment: CDR1 SQVTM and CDR2 ANQGSEA. This CDR3 region has 15 residues. CDR3 residues: CSVGPLTGANTEAFF. The CDR3 DNA reads TGCAGCGTTGGGCCATTGACAGGGGCAAACACTGAAGCTTTCTTT. Supplemented by reference TRBV29-1 and TRBJ1-1, the full variable domain reads SAVISQKPSRDICQRGTSLTIQCQVDSQVTMMFWYRQQPGQSLTLIATANQGSEATYESGFVIDKFPISRPNLTFSTLTVSNMSPEDSSIYLCSVGPLTGANTEAFFGQGTRLTVV.

The chain is built from TRBV5-8 and TRBJ1-5; D gene ambiguous. Germline V CDR1 and CDR2: SGHTS, YDEGEE. V lost 7 bases and J lost 7, with 15 bases in between. The CDR3 is 13 amino acids. The CDR3 DNA is TGTGCCAGCCGAGACCTCCGCAGCCAGCCCCAGCATTTT. Its translation is CASRDLRSQPQHF.

The V gene is TRBV27, the J gene TRBJ1-1; TRBD1 agrees at 8 bases. The CDR3 is made up of 16 amino acids. Germline V gene lookup returns CDR1 MNHEY and CDR2 SMNVEV (reference sequence). Trimming took 5 bases from V and 1 from J; bases not matched to a gene: 9. CDR3: CASSPADRVGNTEAFF. The CDR3 coding sequence is TGTGCCAGCAGTCCAGCGGACAGGGTGGGGAACACTGAAGCTTTCTTT.

V usage is TRBV28 and J usage is TRBJ2-7, with TRBD1 matching 10 bases. Germline V CDR1 and CDR2: MDHEN, SYDVKM. This CDR3 region has 13 residues. V lost 6 bases and J lost 5; bases outside the gene matches: 4. The CDR3 loop is CASSPGQGDEQYF. The CDR3 region has the DNA TGTGCCAGCAGCCCCGGACAGGGGGACGAGCAGTACTTC.

CDR3 DNA sequence: TGTGCCAGCAGCTTAGACCCTAGCGGGGAAACCTACGAGCAGTACTTC. It encodes CASSLDPSGETYEQYF. The genes are TRBV7-6 and TRBJ2-7; 9 bases align to TRBD2. CDR3 size: 16 residues. V was pared by 1 base and J by 2 bases, with 6 bases of the junction left unmatched. Germline CDR1 SGHVS, CDR2 FNYEAQ.

CDR3 loop: CASSRGTASVRGKLFF. The CDR3 DNA is TGTGCCAGCAGCAGAGGGACAGCCTCCGTTCGTGGAAAACTGTTTTTT. This chain joins TRBV5-6 and TRBJ1-4, with 7 bases fitting TRBD1. CDR3 length: 16 amino acids. Per the germline V gene, CDR1 is SGHDT and CDR2 is YYEEEE. Unmatched junction bases numbered 16, after V lost 4 bases and J lost 10 bases.

J is TRBJ1-2 and V is TRBV3-1 (or the pseudogene TRBV3-2), with unresolved D. Deletions cut 6 bases from V and 2 bases from J, with 10 bases between. The length of the CDR3 is 13 residues. Per the germline V gene, CDR1 is LGHDT and CDR2 is YNNKEL (reference sequence). In DNA form, the CDR3 reads TGTGCCAGCAGTTTCCGACGGAACTATGGCTACACCTTC. As protein: CASSFRRNYGYTF.

This sequence joins TRBV5-1 and TRBJ2-1, with D possibly called TRBD1 or TRBD2 (6 bases each). The CDR3 covers 15 residues. V was trimmed by 1 base and J by 5 bases, leaving 13 bases between them. Per germline, CDR1 SGHRS and CDR2 YFSETQ. CDR3 in DNA: TGCGCCAGCAGCTTGAGACCGGGGGCAGACAATGAGCAGTTCTTC. Protein sequence: CASSLRPGADNEQFF.

This clone was seen a single time. The rearrangement joins TRBV10-2 to TRBJ1-3, with TRBD1 matching 8 bases. Trimming removed 9 bases from V and 3 bases from J; junction bases left unmatched: 7. CDR3 length: 14 amino acids. CDR1 is WSHSY, CDR2 SAAADI, per germline. CDR3 amino acids: CASQTGGGGNTIYF. CDR3 sequence (DNA): TGCGCCAGTCAAACAGGGGGAGGTGGAAACACCATATATTTT.

The V call is TRBV5-8, the J call TRBJ2-7, with D possibly matching TRBD2 (6 bases). This CDR3 is built from 17 residues. V shed 4 bases and J shed 1 base, with 21 bases lying between them. The germline V gene has CDR1 SGHTS and CDR2 YDEGEE. The CDR3 nucleotides are TGTGCCAGCAGCCACGACGGGGGAGGAACCGATTCCTACGAGCAGTACTTC. Translating it yields CASSHDGGGTDSYEQYF.

The J gene is TRBJ1-4, the V gene TRBV7-2; D is unresolved. Germline loops: CDR1 SGHTA, CDR2 FQGNSA. This CDR3 region has 13 residues. V shed 0 bases and J shed 11 bases, with 10 bases lying between them. The CDR3 DNA reads as TGTGCCAGCAGCTTAGCGCGGTCACAGAAACTGTTTTTT. This encodes CASSLARSQKLFF.

The DNA for the CDR3 is TGCGCCAGCAGCACCGGGACATGGAGCGAGCAGTACTTC. It is translated as CASSTGTWSEQYF. V and J are TRBV5-1 and TRBJ2-7; TRBD1 is a possible D gene (6 bases). The CDR3 contains 13 residues. V gave up 4 bases and J gave up 6 bases, with 14 bases separating them. The V gene's germline CDR1 is SGHRS and CDR2 YFSETQ.

This chain joins TRBV20-1 and TRBJ2-7; D unresolved. CDR1 is DFQATT and CDR2 is SNEGSKA in the germline V gene (reference sequence). The CDR3 has 12 residues. V was shortened by 3 bases and J by 0 bases, with 6 bases between the two germline ends. This CDR3 is CSASPNSYEQYF. The CDR3 DNA follows: TGCAGTGCTAGTCCCAACTCCTACGAGCAGTACTTC.

This clone was recorded only once. This sequence joins TRBV2 and TRBJ1-1; no definite D call. CDR1 is SNHLY and CDR2 is FYNNEI in the germline V gene. Between the trimmed V and J ends, which lost 4 bases and 1 base, there was a span of 13 bases. This CDR3 region has 15 residues. The CDR3, as DNA: TGTGCCAGCAGTGGGTATAGCACAGAGAACACTGAAGCTTTCTTT. Amino acids: CASSGYSTENTEAFF.

The chain links TRBV11-3 to TRBJ1-1; D not resolved. In germline, CDR1 is SGHNT, CDR2 YENEEA. V lost 0 bases to trimming and J lost 1 base, with 3 bases between them. This CDR3 is built from 13 residues. CDR3 sequence reads: CASSLDPNTEAFF. The CDR3 coding sequence is TGTGCCAGCAGCTTAGATCCGAACACTGAAGCTTTCTTT. The entire variable domain, with the rest obtained from reference TRBV11-3 and TRBJ1-1, is as follows: EAGVVQSPRYKIIEKKQPVAFWCNPISGHNTLYWYLQNLGQGPELLIRYENEEAVDDSQLPKDRFSAERLKGVDSTLKIQPAELGDSAVYLCASSLDPNTEAFFGQGTRLTVV.

The chain links TRBV4-1 to TRBJ2-2; 12 nucleotides align to TRBD1. This CDR3 region has 16 residues. Trimming at V came to 5 bases and at J to 6 bases, leaving 7 bases not matched to a gene. Germline CDR1 MGHRA, CDR2 YSYEKL. The CDR3, as DNA: TGCGCCAGCAGCGAGACCGGGACAGGGGGCTCCGGGGAGCTGTTTTTT. It translates to CASSETGTGGSGELFF.